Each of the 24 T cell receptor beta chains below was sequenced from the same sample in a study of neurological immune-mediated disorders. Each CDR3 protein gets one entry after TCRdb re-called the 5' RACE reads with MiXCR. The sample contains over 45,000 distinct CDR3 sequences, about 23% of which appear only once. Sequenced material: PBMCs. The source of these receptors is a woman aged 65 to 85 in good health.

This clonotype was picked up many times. Here the CDR3 DNA reads TGTGCCAGCAGTTTACTCAGCTATGGCTACACCTTC. It specifies CASSLLSYGYTF. This chain links TRBV12-3 or TRBV12-4 with TRBJ1-2; the D is unclear. Trimming took off 2 bases at V and 4 bases at J, with 5 bases between the two ends. The CDR3 runs to 12 residues.

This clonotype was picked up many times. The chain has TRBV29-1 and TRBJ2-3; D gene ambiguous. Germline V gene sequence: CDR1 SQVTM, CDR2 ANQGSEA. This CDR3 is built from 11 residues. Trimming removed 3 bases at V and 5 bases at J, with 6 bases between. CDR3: CSVDSGDTQYF. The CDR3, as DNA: TGCAGCGTTGATTCTGGAGATACGCAGTATTTT.

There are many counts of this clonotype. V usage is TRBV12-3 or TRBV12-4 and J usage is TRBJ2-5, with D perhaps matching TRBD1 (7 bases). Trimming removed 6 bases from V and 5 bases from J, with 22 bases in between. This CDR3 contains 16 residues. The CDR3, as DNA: TGTGCCAGCAGCCCCTTCCGGCAGGGGGGCCGTGAGACCCAGTACTTC. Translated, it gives CASSPFRQGGRETQYF.

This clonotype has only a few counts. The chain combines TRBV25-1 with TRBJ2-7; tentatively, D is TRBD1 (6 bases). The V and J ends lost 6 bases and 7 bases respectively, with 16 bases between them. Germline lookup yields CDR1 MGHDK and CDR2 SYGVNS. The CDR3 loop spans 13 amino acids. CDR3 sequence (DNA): TGTGCCAGCAGAGATAACCGGGACAAGGAGCAGTACTTC. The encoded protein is CASRDNRDKEQYF.

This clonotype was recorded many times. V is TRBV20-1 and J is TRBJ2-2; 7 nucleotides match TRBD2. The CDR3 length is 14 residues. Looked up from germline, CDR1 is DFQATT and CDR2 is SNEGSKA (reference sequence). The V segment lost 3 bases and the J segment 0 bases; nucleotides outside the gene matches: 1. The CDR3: CSASGRTNTGELFF. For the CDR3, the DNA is TGCAGTGCTAGCGGGAGGACGAACACCGGGGAGCTGTTTTTT.

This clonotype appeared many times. The CDR3 loop is CASSVGPDGYTF. In DNA, the CDR3 is TGTGCCAGCAGTGTCGGACCCGACGGCTACACCTTC. The rearrangement uses TRBV6-1 and TRBJ1-2; D gene unclear. Trimming pared 4 bases from V and 8 bases from J, leaving 11 bases between. This CDR3 region has 12 residues. The V gene's germline CDR1 is MNHNS and CDR2 SASEGT.

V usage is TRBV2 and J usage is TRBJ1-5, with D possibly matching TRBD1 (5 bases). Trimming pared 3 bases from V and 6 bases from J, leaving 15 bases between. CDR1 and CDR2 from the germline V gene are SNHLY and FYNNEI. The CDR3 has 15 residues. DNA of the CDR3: TGTGCCAGCAGTGACGTAAGTTTTGGGACTCAGCCCCAGCATTTT. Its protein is CASSDVSFGTQPQHF.

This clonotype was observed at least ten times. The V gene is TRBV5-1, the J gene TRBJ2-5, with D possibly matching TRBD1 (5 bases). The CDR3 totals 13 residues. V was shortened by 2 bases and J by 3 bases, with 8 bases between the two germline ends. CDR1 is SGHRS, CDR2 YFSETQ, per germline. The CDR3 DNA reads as TGCGCCAGCAGCTTTGGGGCTGAAGAGACCCAGTACTTC. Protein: CASSFGAEETQYF.

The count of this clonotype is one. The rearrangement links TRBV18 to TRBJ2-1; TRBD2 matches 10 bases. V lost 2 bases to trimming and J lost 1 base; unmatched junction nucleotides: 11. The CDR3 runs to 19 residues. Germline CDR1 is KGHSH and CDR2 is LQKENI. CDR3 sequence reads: CASSPGPSGRTGSYNEQFF. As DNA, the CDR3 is TGTGCCAGCTCACCAGGGCCTAGCGGGAGAACGGGGTCCTACAATGAGCAGTTCTTC.

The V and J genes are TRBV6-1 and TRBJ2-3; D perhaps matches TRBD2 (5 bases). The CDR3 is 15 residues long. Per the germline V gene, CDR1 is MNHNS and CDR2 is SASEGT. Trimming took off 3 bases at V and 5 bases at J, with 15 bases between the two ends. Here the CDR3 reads CASSEEAYGVDTQYF. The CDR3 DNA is TGTGCCAGCAGTGAGGAGGCTTATGGGGTAGATACGCAGTATTTT.

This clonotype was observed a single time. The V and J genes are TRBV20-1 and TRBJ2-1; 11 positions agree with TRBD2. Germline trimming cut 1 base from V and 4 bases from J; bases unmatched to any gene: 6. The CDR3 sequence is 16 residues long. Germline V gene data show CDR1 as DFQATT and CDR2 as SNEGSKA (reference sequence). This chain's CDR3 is CSARVLTSGTYNEQFF. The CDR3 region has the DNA TGCAGTGCTAGAGTCCTGACTAGCGGGACATACAATGAGCAGTTCTTC.

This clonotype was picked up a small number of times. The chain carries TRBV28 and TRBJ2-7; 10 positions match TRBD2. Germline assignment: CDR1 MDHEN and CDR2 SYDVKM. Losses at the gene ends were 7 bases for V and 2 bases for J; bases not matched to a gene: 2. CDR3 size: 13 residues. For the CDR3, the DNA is TGTGCCAGCAACCTAGCGGGGGCCTACGAGCAGTACTTC. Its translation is CASNLAGAYEQYF.

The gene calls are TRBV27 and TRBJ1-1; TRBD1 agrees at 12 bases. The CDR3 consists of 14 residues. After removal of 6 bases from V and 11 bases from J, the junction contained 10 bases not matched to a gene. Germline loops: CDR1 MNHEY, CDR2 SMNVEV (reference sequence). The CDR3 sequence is CASRPSGTGGTAFF. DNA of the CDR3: TGTGCCAGCAGACCCTCCGGGACAGGGGGCACTGCTTTCTTT.

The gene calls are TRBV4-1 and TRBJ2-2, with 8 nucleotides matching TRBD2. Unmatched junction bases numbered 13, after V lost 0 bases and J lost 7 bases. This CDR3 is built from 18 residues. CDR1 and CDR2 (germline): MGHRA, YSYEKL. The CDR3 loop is CASSQDLSSGRAGGELFF. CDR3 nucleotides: TGCGCCAGCAGCCAAGATCTATCCAGCGGGAGAGCGGGCGGGGAGCTGTTTTTT.

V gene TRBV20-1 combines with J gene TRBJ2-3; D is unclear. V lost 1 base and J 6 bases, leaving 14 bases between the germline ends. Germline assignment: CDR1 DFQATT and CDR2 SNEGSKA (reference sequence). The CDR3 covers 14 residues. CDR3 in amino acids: CSARGESNVDTQYF. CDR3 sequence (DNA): TGCAGTGCTAGAGGGGAAAGCAATGTTGATACGCAGTATTTT.

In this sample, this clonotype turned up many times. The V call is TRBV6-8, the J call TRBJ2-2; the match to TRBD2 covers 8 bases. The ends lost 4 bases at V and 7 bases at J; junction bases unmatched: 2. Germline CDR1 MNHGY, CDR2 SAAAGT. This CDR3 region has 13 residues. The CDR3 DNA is TGTGCCAGCAGTTCCACTAGCGGCGGGGAGCTGTTTTTT. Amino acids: CASSSTSGGELFF.

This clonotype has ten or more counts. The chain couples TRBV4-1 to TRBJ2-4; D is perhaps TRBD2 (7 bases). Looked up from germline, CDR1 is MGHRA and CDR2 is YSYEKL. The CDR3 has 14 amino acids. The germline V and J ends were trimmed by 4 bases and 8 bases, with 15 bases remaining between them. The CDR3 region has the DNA TGCGCCAGCAGCCCCGTAGGGGGGGGGGACATTCAGTACTTC. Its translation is CASSPVGGGDIQYF.

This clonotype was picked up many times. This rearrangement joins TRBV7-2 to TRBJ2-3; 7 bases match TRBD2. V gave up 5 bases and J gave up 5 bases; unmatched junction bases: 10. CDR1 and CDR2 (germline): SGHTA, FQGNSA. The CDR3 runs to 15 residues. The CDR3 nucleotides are TGTGCCAGCAGCCAAATGGGAGGGGAGGGAGATACGCAGTATTTT. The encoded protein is CASSQMGGEGDTQYF.

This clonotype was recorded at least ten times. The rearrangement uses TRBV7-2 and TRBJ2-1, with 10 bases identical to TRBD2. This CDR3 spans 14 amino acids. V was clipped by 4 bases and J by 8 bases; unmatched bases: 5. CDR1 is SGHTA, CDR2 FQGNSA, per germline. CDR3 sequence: CASSWWLAGDEQFF. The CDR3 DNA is TGTGCCAGCAGCTGGTGGCTAGCGGGAGATGAGCAGTTCTTC. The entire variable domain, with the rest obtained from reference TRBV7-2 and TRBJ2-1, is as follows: GAGVSQSPSNKVTEKGKDVELRCDPISGHTALYWYRQSLGQGLEFLIYFQGNSAPDKSGLPSDRFSAERTGGSVSTLTIQRTQQEDSAVYLCASSWWLAGDEQFFGPGTRLTVL.

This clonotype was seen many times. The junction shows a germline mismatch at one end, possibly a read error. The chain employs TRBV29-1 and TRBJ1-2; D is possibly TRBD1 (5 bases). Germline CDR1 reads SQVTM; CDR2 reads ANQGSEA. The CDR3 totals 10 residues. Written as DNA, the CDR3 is TGCAGCGCTGAAGGGGATGGCTACACCTTC. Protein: CSAEGDGYTF.

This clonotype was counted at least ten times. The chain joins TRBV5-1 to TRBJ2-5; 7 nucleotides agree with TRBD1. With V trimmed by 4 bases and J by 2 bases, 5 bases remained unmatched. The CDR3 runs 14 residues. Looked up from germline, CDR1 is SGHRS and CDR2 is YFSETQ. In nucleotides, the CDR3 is TGCGCCAGCAGCCAACGGACAGGACAAGAGACCCAGTACTTC. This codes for CASSQRTGQETQYF.

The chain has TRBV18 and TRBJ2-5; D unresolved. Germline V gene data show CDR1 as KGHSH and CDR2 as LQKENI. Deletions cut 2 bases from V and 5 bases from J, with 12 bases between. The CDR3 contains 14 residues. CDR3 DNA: TGTGCCAGCTCACCAGGCGCCCTTGGGGAGACCCAGTACTTC. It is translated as CASSPGALGETQYF.

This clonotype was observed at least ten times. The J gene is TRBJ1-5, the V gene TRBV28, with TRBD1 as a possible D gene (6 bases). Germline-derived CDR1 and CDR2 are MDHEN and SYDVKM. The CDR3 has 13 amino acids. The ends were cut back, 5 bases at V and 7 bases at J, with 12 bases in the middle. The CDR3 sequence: CASSPRTVQPQHF. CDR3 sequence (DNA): TGTGCCAGCAGTCCAAGGACAGTACAGCCCCAGCATTTT.

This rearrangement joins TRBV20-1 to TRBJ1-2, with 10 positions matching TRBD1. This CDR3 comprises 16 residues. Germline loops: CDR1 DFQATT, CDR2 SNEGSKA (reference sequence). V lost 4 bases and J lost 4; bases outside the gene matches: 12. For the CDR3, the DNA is TGCAGTGCTACGTCGCTTCCGGGACAGGGGTCCTATGGCTACACCTTC. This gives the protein CSATSLPGQGSYGYTF.